This entry lists 7 T cell receptor beta chains sequenced from one sample in a study of glioma-infiltrating T cells after dendritic cell vaccination. Described time point: after dendritic cell vaccination, including at tumor progression/relapse. Repertoires were generated with immunoSEQ multiplex PCR, while TCRdb's copy carries only in-frame clones and drops some. The sample comprises 85,000 to 100,000 clones, 75% to 90% of which are singletons, and about 8.5% rests with the top ten. The sample here was blood, taken after dendritic cell vaccination. The receptors were sampled from a human donor with glioblastoma.

This clone has only a few counts. The chain links TRBV7-9 to TRBJ2-7; TRBD2 is a possible D gene (5 bases). CDR1 and CDR2 from the germline V gene are SEHNR and FQNEAQ (reference sequence). CDR3 size: 12 residues. Trimming took off 4 bases at V and 6 bases at J, with 10 bases between the two ends. The CDR3, as DNA: TGTGCCAGCAGCTGGCGGGCAGCCGAGCAGTACTTC. Translation gives CASSWRAAEQYF.

This clone was picked up one time. V and J are TRBV5-6 and TRBJ2-1, with D unresolved. This CDR3 has 13 residues. Deletions cut 2 bases from V and 9 bases from J, with 12 bases between. Germline loops: CDR1 SGHDT, CDR2 YYEEEE. CDR3 nucleotide sequence: TGTGCCAGCAGCTTCGAGGTTGCCGGTGAGCAGTTCTTC. Encoded protein: CASSFEVAGEQFF.

The V and J genes are TRBV6-5 and TRBJ1-2, with TRBD1 as a possible D gene (6 bases). The V and J ends lost 0 bases and 8 bases respectively, with 13 bases between them. Looked up from germline, CDR1 is MNHEY and CDR2 is SVGAGI. The CDR3 is 14 amino acids. CDR3 amino acids: CASSYSNRARGYTF. The CDR3 DNA follows: TGTGCCAGCAGTTACTCGAACAGGGCGCGAGGCTACACCTTC.

This clone came up once. The chain links TRBV7-9 to TRBJ1-1, with no clear D. The CDR3 extends over 11 amino acids. The germline V and J ends were trimmed by 5 bases and 8 bases, with 9 bases remaining between them. Germline CDR1 is SEHNR and CDR2 is FQNEAQ (reference sequence). CDR3 loop: CASSVTSEAFF. CDR3 nucleotide sequence: TGTGCCAGCAGCGTGACATCAGAAGCTTTCTTT.

The V and J genes are TRBV29-1 and TRBJ1-2, with no clear D. This CDR3 spans 11 amino acids. Germline V CDR1 and CDR2: SQVTM, ANQGSEA. Trimming shortened V by 6 bases and J by 8 bases, and 13 bases separated the two germline ends. CDR3 residues: CSVGNYIGYTF. In nucleotides, the CDR3 is TGCAGCGTCGGAAACTATATCGGCTACACCTTC.

The chain joins TRBV7-9 to TRBJ1-5; 10 bases match TRBD1. The CDR3 has 16 amino acids. Trimming at V came to 1 base and at J to 4 bases, leaving 4 bases not matched to a gene. Germline assignment: CDR1 SEHNR and CDR2 FQNEAQ (reference sequence). DNA of the CDR3: TGTGCCAGCAGCTTAGGGACAGGGGGTTTTAATCAGCCCCAGCATTTT. This translates into CASSLGTGGFNQPQHF.

The V and J genes are TRBV29-1 and TRBJ2-7; perhaps TRBD2 as D (5 bases). This CDR3 is built from 13 residues. CDR1 is SQVTM, CDR2 ANQGSEA, per germline. The V and J ends lost 2 bases and 1 base respectively, with 9 bases between them. CDR3: CSVEPLGSYEQYF. CDR3 in DNA: TGCAGCGTTGAACCACTAGGTTCCTACGAGCAGTACTTC.